This T cell receptor beta chain was retrieved from a study of graft-versus-host responses after intestinal transplantation. The protocol was immunoSEQ multiplex PCR, while the TCRdb copy is restricted to in-frame clones and leaves out a portion. In the table there are about 51,000 clones, 89% of which are singletons. Note on this clone: The antigen is not known.

Trimming removed 5 bases from V and 7 bases from J; junction bases left unmatched: 11. CDR3 size: 13 residues. Per germline, CDR1 GTSNPN and CDR2 SVGIG (reference sequence). This TCR was sampled from a human donor who was the organ donor for an intestinal transplant. V is TRBV30 and J is TRBJ2-7, with TRBD1 matching 7 bases. The material sequenced was unstimulated CD4+ T cells sorted from spleen or lymph node cells, taken before transplant. Written as DNA, the CDR3 is TGTGCCTGGGATCCGGGACAGCCCCATGAGCAGTACTTC. Translated, it gives CAWDPGQPHEQYF.